Listed here are 28 T cell receptor beta chains from one sample, sequenced in a study of blood T cells in healthy people across ages. With a J-beta primer mix and a sample-barcoded 5' primer, a second PCR ran roughly 6 to 11 cycles. A single record per CDR3 protein comes from TCRdb applying MiXCR to the 5' RACE reads. The sample lists about 810,000 distinct CDR3 sequences; roughly 34% were seen once. The specimen sequenced was blood. The receptors come from a man between 18 and 35 years old in good health.

This clonotype has at least ten counts. The chain recombines TRBV9 with TRBJ2-5; possibly TRBD2 for D (5 bases). The CDR3 covers 14 residues. V was shortened by 6 bases and J by 4 bases, with 16 bases between the two germline ends. In germline, CDR1 is SGDLS, CDR2 YYNGEE. The CDR3 DNA reads as TGTGCCAGCACGCCGGGGATTTATCTAGAGACCCAGTACTTC. Translation gives CASTPGIYLETQYF.

This sequence joins TRBV12-3 or TRBV12-4 and TRBJ1-1; tentatively, D is TRBD1 (5 bases). Trimming took 3 bases from V and 0 from J, leaving 8 bases between them. The CDR3 sequence is 14 residues long. CDR3 sequence reads: CASSLGVMNTEAFF. The CDR3 nucleotides are TGTGCCAGCAGTTTGGGGGTCATGAACACTGAAGCTTTCTTT.

Points on this clonotype: This may be a read error: a much more frequent sequence differs by one nucleotide. V gene TRBV20-1 combines with J gene TRBJ2-1; 11 bases map to TRBD1. Per germline, CDR1 DFQATT and CDR2 SNEGSKA (reference sequence). The CDR3 length is 14 residues. CDR3 nucleotide sequence: TGCAGTGCTAGAAACCGGACAGGGGGCCATGAGCAGTTGTTC. Amino acids: CSARNRTGGHEQLF.

This chain connects TRBV28 to TRBJ1-2; D remains unclear. Germline-derived CDR1 and CDR2 are MDHEN and SYDVKM. The CDR3 covers 11 residues. CDR3 amino acids: CAGEGSYGYTF. The CDR3 DNA sequence: TGTGCTGGGGAGGGTAGCTATGGCTACACCTTC.

The sample holds a few counts of this clonotype. V is TRBV20-1 and J is TRBJ1-2; TRBD1 matches 8 bases. The CDR3 sequence is 18 residues long. V trimming: 5 bases; J trimming: 6 bases; junction bases outside the gene matches: 23. The germline CDR1 and CDR2 sequences are DFQATT and SNEGSKA (reference sequence). The CDR3 bases are TGCAGTGCTTCCGGGACAGGCTTGGTTTCTGATTTTCTGAATGGCTACACCTTC. It codes for CSASGTGLVSDFLNGYTF.

This sequence joins TRBV5-5 and TRBJ2-3, with D hard to call. This CDR3 spans 13 amino acids. V was clipped by 5 bases and J by 6 bases, with 13 bases between them. Germline CDR1 reads SGHKS; CDR2 reads YYEKEE (reference sequence). CDR3 protein: CASSPSWVDTQYF. The CDR3 region has the DNA TGTGCCAGCAGTCCCTCCTGGGTGGATACGCAGTATTTT.

In the case of this clonotype: Just one base apart from a much larger clone, this may be a read error. V usage is TRBV12-3 or TRBV12-4 and J usage is TRBJ2-1; 9 bases map to TRBD1. This CDR3 is built from 14 residues. V shed 8 bases, J shed 13 bases, and the junction held 15 bases outside the gene matches. CDR3 nucleotide sequence: TGTGCCAGCGTAGGGACAGGGATTGGAGAGACCCAGTTCTTC. Residues: CASVGTGIGETQFF.

V gene TRBV5-6 combines with J gene TRBJ2-1, with 8 positions matching TRBD1. The CDR3 length is 17 residues. V shed 0 bases, J shed 4 bases, and the junction held 9 bases outside the gene matches. Looked up from germline, CDR1 is SGHDT and CDR2 is YYEEEE. This chain's CDR3 is CASSLVGQGAHYNEQFF. The CDR3 DNA reads as TGTGCCAGCAGCTTGGTCGGGCAGGGGGCGCATTACAATGAGCAGTTCTTC.

The V and J genes are TRBV7-6 and TRBJ1-1; 7 bases match TRBD1. With V trimmed by 5 bases and J by 7 bases, 7 bases remained unmatched. The CDR3 contains 13 residues. Germline-derived CDR1 and CDR2 are SGHVS and FNYEAQ. The CDR3 sequence: CASSPGGGFEAFF. The CDR3 DNA reads TGTGCCAGCAGCCCAGGGGGTGGTTTTGAAGCTTTCTTT.

This clonotype was observed a few times. The gene calls are TRBV6-2 or TRBV6-3 and TRBJ1-2; D gene uncertain. This CDR3 contains 13 residues. The germline V gene encodes CDR1 MNHEY and CDR2 SVGEGT. The ends were cut back, 6 bases at V and 4 bases at J, with 12 bases in the middle. The CDR3 bases are TGTGCCAGCAGCGTGACGGTCCTCTATGGCTACACCTTC. This encodes CASSVTVLYGYTF.

As concerns this clonotype: A much larger clone is a single base away; this may be a read error. The gene calls are TRBV10-3 and TRBJ2-1; 9 positions match TRBD1. The CDR3 spans 14 residues. Germline assignment: CDR1 ENHRY and CDR2 SYGVKD. V trimming: 8 bases; J trimming: 10 bases; junction bases outside the gene matches: 12. This CDR3 is CAIGGQDRGREQFF. For the CDR3, the DNA is TGTGCCATCGGTGGACAGGACAGGGGCAGGGAGCAGTTCTTC.

This clonotype was found once. The V and J genes are TRBV7-3 and TRBJ2-5; TRBD2 agrees at 12 bases. The CDR3 covers 14 residues. The germline gives CDR1 SGHTA, CDR2 FQGTGA. The V gene end was trimmed by 6 bases and the J gene end by 11 bases; junction bases not matched to a gene: 10. CDR3 DNA: TGTGCCAGCAGTCGGACTAGCGGGGTCGATGAGCAGTACTTC. This translates into CASSRTSGVDEQYF.

This sequence joins TRBV5-1 and TRBJ2-5, with 10 nucleotides matching TRBD1. Germline loops: CDR1 SGHRS, CDR2 YFSETQ. The V and J ends lost 3 bases and 11 bases, in that order; junction bases with no gene match: 7. This CDR3 comprises 13 residues. The CDR3 sequence is CASSWDRGNEQYF. The DNA of the CDR3 is TGCGCCAGCAGCTGGGACAGGGGCAATGAGCAGTACTTC.

V is TRBV12-3 or TRBV12-4 and J is TRBJ1-1, with D maybe TRBD1 (5 bases). Trimming left V 8 bases short and J 1 base short, with 20 bases between. The CDR3 spans 16 residues. The DNA of the CDR3 is TGTGCCAGCGGCGGCGGGGACCAGAGGAGGAACACTGAAGCTTTCTTT. It yields the protein CASGGGDQRRNTEAFF.

This clonotype was observed many times. The gene calls are TRBV6-2 or TRBV6-3 and TRBJ2-7; D gene ambiguous. The germline CDR1 and CDR2 sequences are MNHEY and SVGEGT. The CDR3 totals 14 residues. Deletions cut 4 bases from V and 5 bases from J, with 15 bases between. In DNA form, the CDR3 reads TGTGCCAGCAGTTCGAGTCTAAGGTTCGACGAGCAGTACTTC. Encoded protein: CASSSSLRFDEQYF.

The rearrangement joins TRBV20-1 to TRBJ2-7; D call uncertain. The germline V gene has CDR1 DFQATT and CDR2 SNEGSKA (reference sequence). The CDR3 covers 12 residues. V lost 1 base and J 7 bases, leaving 11 bases between the germline ends. The CDR3 spells CSARGGYDEQYF. DNA of the CDR3: TGCAGTGCTAGAGGAGGCTATGATGAGCAGTACTTC.

The rearrangement links TRBV6-6 to TRBJ2-4; TRBD2 might be the D (5 bases). The CDR3 has 11 amino acids. Trimming took off 4 bases at V and 13 bases at J, with 11 bases between the two ends. Per germline, CDR1 MNHNY and CDR2 SVGAGI (reference sequence). The CDR3 DNA reads as TGTGCCAGCAGTTTGCAGTGGGAGCAGTACTTC. This codes for CASSLQWEQYF.

Remarks on this clonotype: This sequence may be a read error, since a much larger clone differs from it by one base. The V call is TRBV5-1, the J call TRBJ2-1, with 8 bases lining up with TRBD1. The tail of the sequence fits TRBJ2-7 better, so the J call may be wrong. Germline CDR1 and CDR2: SGHRS and YFSETQ. The CDR3 totals 15 residues. The CDR3 sequence is CASSWDRSSYNEQYF. The CDR3 DNA sequence: TGCGCCAGCAGCTGGGACAGGAGCTCCTACAATGAGCAGTACTTC.

The chain has TRBV20-1 and TRBJ2-7; D is perhaps TRBD1 (6 bases). The J call is in doubt because the DNA end fits TRBJ2-5 better. Germline CDR1 is DFQATT and CDR2 is SNEGSKA (reference sequence). The CDR3 spans 15 residues. The CDR3 protein is CSARDLNRADKTQYF. The CDR3 DNA reads as TGCAGTGCTAGAGATCTGAACAGGGCGGATAAGACCCAGTACTTC.

This clonotype was counted only a few times. This rearrangement joins TRBV4-3 to TRBJ2-1, with 12 bases matching TRBD2. Germline trimming cut 1 base from V and 4 bases from J; bases unmatched to any gene: 5. The CDR3 is 17 residues long. CDR1 is LGHNA and CDR2 is YSLEER in the germline V gene. CDR3 sequence (DNA): TGCGCCAGCAGCCAAGGGTCTAGCGGGGGGGGGTACAATGAGCAGTTCTTC. Translating it yields CASSQGSSGGGYNEQFF.

Comments on this clonotype: Being one base from a much bigger clone, this may be a read error. The rearrangement links TRBV6-2 or TRBV6-3 to TRBJ2-7; D is unresolved. This CDR3 is 15 amino acids long. V was shortened by 2 bases and J by 12 bases, with 23 bases between the two germline ends. Germline CDR1 reads MNHEY; CDR2 reads SVGEGT. The CDR3 here is CASSYLNPSSETRYF. The CDR3, as DNA: TGTGCCAGCAGTTACCTCAACCCGTCATCCGAGACCCGGTACTTC.

V is TRBV15 and J is TRBJ1-4, with unresolved D. This CDR3 is built from 13 residues. V shed 5 bases and J shed 5 bases, with 9 bases lying between them. Germline-derived CDR1 and CDR2 are LNHNV and YYDKDF (reference sequence). The CDR3 nucleotides read TGTGCCACCAGCGCGACGGGGAATGAAAAACTGTTTTTT. It yields the protein CATSATGNEKLFF.

This clonotype was counted many times. The chain couples TRBV29-1 to TRBJ2-1; tentatively, D is TRBD2 (5 bases). Trimming took 4 bases from V and 0 from J, leaving 16 bases between them. CDR3 length equals 16 residues. The germline gives CDR1 SQVTM, CDR2 ANQGSEA. Here the CDR3 DNA reads TGCAGCGTTGCATTTAGGCTAGCAAACTCCTACAATGAGCAGTTCTTC. It specifies CSVAFRLANSYNEQFF.

A few counts support this clonotype. The rearrangement uses TRBV24-1 and TRBJ2-1; 8 positions match TRBD1. V lost 4 bases to trimming and J lost 9 bases; unmatched junction nucleotides: 4. The CDR3 extends over 13 amino acids. Germline V gene lookup returns CDR1 KGHDR and CDR2 SFDVKD. The CDR3, as DNA: TGTGCCACCAGTGAGAGTACAGGGGGTGAGCAGTTCTTC. Its translation is CATSESTGGEQFF.

The chain is built from TRBV24-1 and TRBJ2-5; 9 positions match TRBD1. The V gene end was trimmed by 1 base and the J gene end by 11 bases; junction bases not matched to a gene: 10. The CDR3 contains 15 residues. Germline-derived CDR1 and CDR2 are KGHDR and SFDVKD. The CDR3 is CATSDFGQGNNEQYF. The DNA for the CDR3 is TGTGCCACCAGTGATTTTGGACAGGGGAACAATGAGCAGTACTTC.

This clonotype turned up a few times. The chain is built from TRBV18 and TRBJ2-7, with D hard to call. The V end lost 0 bases, the J end lost 3 bases, and 9 bases lay between the germline ends. Germline V gives CDR1 KGHSH, CDR2 LQKENI. CDR3 length equals 14 residues. The CDR3 protein is CASSPPGTDYEQYF. The DNA of the CDR3 is TGTGCCAGCTCACCACCGGGCACAGACTACGAGCAGTACTTC.

This clonotype was detected only once. One base away lies a much larger clone, so this may be a sequencing read error. The chain joins TRBV4-1 to TRBJ2-1; D not resolved. In germline, CDR1 is MGHRA, CDR2 YSYEKL. Trimming stripped 0 bases from V and 10 bases from J, with 13 bases between. The CDR3 covers 14 residues. The chain's CDR3 is CASSQEVRPYEQFF. The DNA for the CDR3 is TGCGCCAGCAGCCAAGAGGTGAGACCCTACGAGCAGTTCTTC.

This sequence joins TRBV29-1 and TRBJ1-5; the match to TRBD1 covers 8 bases. Germline-derived CDR1 and CDR2 are SQVTM and ANQGSEA. J gave up 6 bases and V 5 bases, and 6 bases lay outside the gene matches. The CDR3 has 13 amino acids. In nucleotides, the CDR3 is TGCAGCGTTATGACAGGGGCTGGTCAGCCCCAGCATTTT. Translating it yields CSVMTGAGQPQHF.